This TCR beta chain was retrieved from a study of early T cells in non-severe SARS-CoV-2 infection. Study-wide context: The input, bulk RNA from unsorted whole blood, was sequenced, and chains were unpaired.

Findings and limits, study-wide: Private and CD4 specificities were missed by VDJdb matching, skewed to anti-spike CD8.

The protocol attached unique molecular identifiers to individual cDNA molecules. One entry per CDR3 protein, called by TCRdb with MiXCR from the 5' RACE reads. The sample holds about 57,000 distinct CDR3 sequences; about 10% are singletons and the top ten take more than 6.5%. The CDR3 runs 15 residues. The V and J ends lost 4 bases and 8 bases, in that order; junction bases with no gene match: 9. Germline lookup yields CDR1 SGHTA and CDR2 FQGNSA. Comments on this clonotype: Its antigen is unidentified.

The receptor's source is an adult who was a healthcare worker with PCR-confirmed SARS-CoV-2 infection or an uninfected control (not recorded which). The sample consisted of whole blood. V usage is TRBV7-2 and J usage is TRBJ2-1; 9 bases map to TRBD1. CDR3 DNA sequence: TGTGCCAGCAGCTCGCGGGACAGGGCGATACATGAGCAGTTCTTC. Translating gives CASSSRDRAIHEQFF.